This T cell receptor (beta chain) was sequenced in a study of beta chain features in type 1 diabetes. Across the whole study: All samples together contributed some 100,000,000 sorted cells for examination.

The study, taken as a whole, reports: Healthy donors had naive, central memory and Treg TCRB repertoires that appeared less similar than those seen among patients. Cells with high TCR expression could be over-represented by cDNA sequencing. Moderate yet significant TCRB CDR3 shortening was seen in Type 1 diabetes patients in all four CD4+ subsets.

The CDR3 is 14 residues long. Looked up from germline, CDR1 is LNHNV and CDR2 is YYDKDF (reference sequence). This clone was found a few times. What it binds is not known. All of the isolated RNA was reverse transcribed, so expressed TCRB transcripts were sequenced. Generated by immunoSEQ multiplex PCR, the TCRdb table keeps only in-frame clones and is missing some. The data show a few hundred thousand clones, over 13% seen once. Input material: naive CD4+ T cells from blood. The TCR originated in a woman between 18 and 29 years old in good health. The chain employs TRBV15 and TRBJ2-5; 8 bases fit TRBD2. The end of the DNA is better explained by TRBJ2-7, so the J call may be wrong. The CDR3 region has the DNA TGTGCCACCAGCAGAGGCGGGGGGTACTACGAGCAGTACTTC. Translating it yields CATSRGGGYYEQYF.